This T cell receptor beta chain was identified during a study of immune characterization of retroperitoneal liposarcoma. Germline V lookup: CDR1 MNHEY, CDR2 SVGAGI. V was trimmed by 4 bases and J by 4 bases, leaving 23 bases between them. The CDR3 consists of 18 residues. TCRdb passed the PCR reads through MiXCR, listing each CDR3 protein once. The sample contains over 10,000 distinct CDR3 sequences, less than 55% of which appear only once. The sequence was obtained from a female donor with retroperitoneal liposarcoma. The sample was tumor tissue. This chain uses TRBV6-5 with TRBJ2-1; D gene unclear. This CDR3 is CASSSSGSMDRTYNEQFF. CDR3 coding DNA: TGTGCCAGCAGTTCCTCGGGTTCAATGGACCGCACGTACAATGAGCAGTTCTTC.